This is a list of T cell receptor beta chains from one sample in a study of cytomegalovirus exposure and HLA in healthy donors. Data came from immunoSEQ multiplex PCR; TCRdb stores just in-frame clones and leaves some out. This table holds some 160,000 clones, roughly four fifths found once. Input material: PBMCs. These receptors were obtained from a man in his forties or fifties in good health and CMV-seronegative. CDR3s include the opening cysteine and the closing phenylalanine or tryptophan. Each record gives: clone size, D gene, V gene, J gene, CDR3 protein, CDR3 DNA. A D gene is named only where the DNA matches it firmly. Expanded clones are given a class, and other clones once, few, many or no size at all.

abundance: -
d_gene: -
v_gene: TRBV7-9
j_gene: TRBJ2-3
CDR3aa: CASRITGSFPQDTQYF
CDR3nt: TGTGCCAGCAGGATAACAGGCTCGTTCCCCCAGGATACGCAGTATTTT

abundance: -
d_gene: TRBD1
v_gene: TRBV7-2
j_gene: TRBJ2-5
CDR3aa: CASSLALGTGQETQYF
CDR3nt: TGTGCCAGCAGCTTAGCGCTTGGGACAGGGCAAGAGACCCAGTACTTC

abundance: -
d_gene: TRBD2
v_gene: TRBV19
j_gene: TRBJ2-7
CDR3aa: CASTKLAADYEQYF
CDR3nt: TGTGCCAGTACAAAACTAGCGGCAGACTACGAGCAGTACTTC

abundance: few
d_gene: TRBD1
v_gene: TRBV2
j_gene: TRBJ2-6
CDR3aa: CASSSGTGEAGANVLTF
CDR3nt: TGTGCCAGCAGTTCAGGGACAGGGGAGGCTGGGGCCAACGTCCTGACTTTC

abundance: -
d_gene: -
v_gene: TRBV4-1
j_gene: TRBJ2-1
CDR3aa: CASSINDNEQFF
CDR3nt: TGCGCCAGCAGCATCAATGACAATGAGCAGTTCTTC

abundance: -
d_gene: TRBD1
v_gene: TRBV7-9
j_gene: TRBJ1-2
CDR3aa: CSSSSAGTGDGYTF
CDR3nt: TGTTCCAGCAGCTCGGCCGGGACAGGGGATGGCTACACCTTC

abundance: -
d_gene: TRBD2
v_gene: TRBV6-1
j_gene: TRBJ2-1
CDR3aa: CASSQRDYNEQFF
CDR3nt: TGTGCCAGCAGCCAGCGGGACTACAATGAGCAGTTCTTC

abundance: -
d_gene: -
v_gene: TRBV2
j_gene: TRBJ1-1
CDR3aa: CASGAGGTEAFF
CDR3nt: TGTGCCAGCGGAGCGGGGGGCACTGAAGCTTTCTTT

abundance: few
d_gene: -
v_gene: TRBV28
j_gene: TRBJ1-1
CDR3aa: CASSPGATEAFF
CDR3nt: TGTGCCAGCAGTCCAGGGGCCACTGAAGCTTTCTTT

abundance: -
d_gene: -
v_gene: TRBV6-1
j_gene: TRBJ2-3
CDR3aa: CASKTASGRPQYF
CDR3nt: TGTGCCAGCAAAACGGCATCGGGGAGGCCGCAGTATTTT

abundance: few
d_gene: -
v_gene: TRBV7-3
j_gene: TRBJ2-2
CDR3aa: CASSPPTGELFF
CDR3nt: TGTGCCAGCAGCCCCCCGACCGGGGAGCTGTTTTTT

abundance: -
d_gene: TRBD2
v_gene: TRBV30
j_gene: TRBJ2-3
CDR3aa: CAWSWLSGDTDTQYF
CDR3nt: TGTGCCTGGAGTTGGCTGAGCGGGGACACAGATACGCAGTATTTT

abundance: -
d_gene: -
v_gene: TRBV27
j_gene: TRBJ1-4
CDR3aa: CASSLTFSGLRGEKLFF
CDR3nt: TGTGCCAGCAGCCTCACATTCTCGGGGTTACGGGGTGAAAAACTGTTTTTT

abundance: once
d_gene: TRBD2
v_gene: TRBV7-2
j_gene: TRBJ2-5
CDR3aa: CASSRDAGGLETQYF
CDR3nt: TGTGCCAGCAGCCGAGACGCGGGAGGGTTGGAGACCCAGTACTTC

abundance: -
d_gene: -
v_gene: TRBV5-1
j_gene: TRBJ2-1
CDR3aa: CASSLGAYNEQFF
CDR3nt: TGCGCCAGCAGCTTGGGGGCATACAATGAGCAGTTCTTC

abundance: -
d_gene: -
v_gene: TRBV7-9
j_gene: TRBJ1-2
CDR3aa: CASSLETTTNYGYTF
CDR3nt: TGTGCCAGCAGCTTAGAAACGACTACTAACTATGGCTACACCTTC

abundance: -
d_gene: TRBD1
v_gene: TRBV6-5
j_gene: TRBJ1-2
CDR3aa: CASSYRDRVSSGYTF
CDR3nt: TGTGCCAGCAGTTACCGGGACAGGGTTAGTAGTGGCTACACCTTC

abundance: -
d_gene: TRBD2
v_gene: TRBV7-3
j_gene: TRBJ2-7
CDR3aa: CASSLLAGGGGEQYF
CDR3nt: TGTGCCAGCAGCTTACTCGCGGGAGGTGGCGGCGAGCAGTACTTC

abundance: -
d_gene: -
v_gene: TRBV28
j_gene: TRBJ1-5
CDR3aa: CASSPGQPQPQHF
CDR3nt: TGTGCCAGCAGCCCCGGACAACCTCAGCCCCAGCATTTT

abundance: -
d_gene: TRBD1
v_gene: TRBV6-1
j_gene: TRBJ2-1
CDR3aa: CASDYRGQFTNEQFF
CDR3nt: TGTGCCAGCGACTACAGGGGGCAATTTACCAATGAGCAGTTCTTC

abundance: -
d_gene: -
v_gene: TRBV7-9
j_gene: TRBJ1-2
CDR3aa: CASSAAAGVANYGYTF
CDR3nt: TGTGCCAGCAGCGCGGCCGCAGGGGTAGCTAACTATGGCTACACCTTC

abundance: -
d_gene: -
v_gene: TRBV28
j_gene: TRBJ2-2
CDR3aa: CASPSSTGELFF
CDR3nt: TGTGCCAGCCCTAGCAGCACCGGGGAGCTGTTTTTT

abundance: once
d_gene: -
v_gene: TRBV27
j_gene: TRBJ1-2
CDR3aa: CASSLSRDYGYTF
CDR3nt: TGTGCCAGCAGTTTAAGCAGGGATTATGGCTACACCTTC

abundance: once
d_gene: TRBD2
v_gene: TRBV5-1
j_gene: TRBJ2-1
CDR3aa: CASSRRETEYNEQFF
CDR3nt: TGCGCCAGCAGCCGGCGGGAGACCGAATACAATGAGCAGTTCTTC

abundance: -
d_gene: TRBD2
v_gene: TRBV29-1
j_gene: TRBJ2-2
CDR3aa: CSVGSGRAPGELFF
CDR3nt: TGCAGCGTTGGGAGCGGGAGGGCCCCCGGGGAGCTGTTTTTT

abundance: once
d_gene: TRBD2
v_gene: TRBV28
j_gene: TRBJ2-7
CDR3aa: CASTPSGMIYEQYF
CDR3nt: TGTGCCAGCACTCCGAGCGGGATGATCTACGAGCAGTACTTC

abundance: few
d_gene: -
v_gene: TRBV25-1
j_gene: TRBJ2-4
CDR3aa: CASSEFRAKNIQYF
CDR3nt: TGTGCCAGCAGTGAATTCAGAGCCAAAAACATTCAGTACTTC

abundance: once
d_gene: -
v_gene: TRBV6-1
j_gene: TRBJ2-5
CDR3aa: CASRQGWETQYF
CDR3nt: TGTGCCAGCAGACAGGGATGGGAGACCCAGTACTTC

abundance: once
d_gene: TRBD2
v_gene: TRBV28
j_gene: TRBJ2-5
CDR3aa: CASSLAGLAGEGGQYF
CDR3nt: TGTGCCAGCAGTTTGGCAGGACTAGCGGGAGAGGGGGGCCAGTACTTC

abundance: -
d_gene: -
v_gene: TRBV11-2
j_gene: TRBJ2-2
CDR3aa: CASSLLAGELFF
CDR3nt: TGTGCCAGCAGCTTATTAGCCGGGGAGCTGTTTTTT

abundance: -
d_gene: -
v_gene: TRBV18
j_gene: TRBJ1-2
CDR3aa: CASSPGRAGGRGYTF
CDR3nt: TGTGCCAGCTCACCAGGGCGGGCAGGAGGTAGAGGCTACACCTTC

abundance: -
d_gene: TRBD1
v_gene: TRBV2
j_gene: TRBJ1-2
CDR3aa: CASKQGDYGYTF
CDR3nt: TGTGCCAGCAAACAGGGGGACTATGGCTACACCTTC

abundance: -
d_gene: -
v_gene: TRBV21-1
j_gene: TRBJ2-3
CDR3aa: CASGIGGPTIDNTDTQYF
CDR3nt: TGTGCCAGCGGTATAGGAGGGCCTACTATCGATAACACAGATACGCAGTATTTT

abundance: -
d_gene: TRBD1
v_gene: TRBV7-9
j_gene: TRBJ1-1
CDR3aa: CASSSVGQAEAFF
CDR3nt: TGTGCCAGCAGCTCCGTGGGACAGGCTGAGGCTTTCTTT

abundance: -
d_gene: -
v_gene: TRBV28
j_gene: TRBJ1-1
CDR3aa: CASSWSRVTEAFF
CDR3nt: TGTGCCAGCAGCTGGAGTCGGGTCACTGAAGCTTTCTTT

abundance: -
d_gene: TRBD2
v_gene: TRBV5-6
j_gene: TRBJ2-5
CDR3aa: CASRGSGSGETQYF
CDR3nt: TGTGCCAGCAGGGGTAGCGGGAGTGGAGAGACCCAGTACTTC

abundance: -
d_gene: -
v_gene: TRBV18
j_gene: TRBJ2-3
CDR3aa: CASSRSNDRDTQYF
CDR3nt: TGTGCCAGCTCACGATCAAACGATCGGGATACGCAGTATTTT

abundance: -
d_gene: TRBD1
v_gene: TRBV11-2
j_gene: TRBJ1-5
CDR3aa: CASSATGEQPQHF
CDR3nt: TGTGCCAGCAGCGCGACAGGGGAGCAGCCCCAGCATTTT

abundance: -
d_gene: TRBD1
v_gene: TRBV29-1
j_gene: TRBJ2-7
CDR3aa: CSVRRDRVYEQYF
CDR3nt: TGCAGCGTCCGCCGGGACAGAGTCTACGAGCAGTACTTC

abundance: few
d_gene: TRBD1
v_gene: TRBV5-1
j_gene: TRBJ1-4
CDR3aa: CASSLGTGVGEKLFF
CDR3nt: TGCGCCAGCAGCTTGGGGACAGGGGTTGGTGAAAAACTGTTTTTT

abundance: -
d_gene: -
v_gene: TRBV27
j_gene: TRBJ2-5
CDR3aa: CASSFGTPQETQYF
CDR3nt: TGTGCCAGCAGTTTTGGGACACCCCAAGAGACCCAGTACTTC

abundance: -
d_gene: TRBD2
v_gene: TRBV5-4
j_gene: TRBJ2-7
CDR3aa: CASSTIAGAYEQYF
CDR3nt: TGTGCCAGCAGCACCATAGCGGGAGCTTACGAGCAGTACTTC

abundance: -
d_gene: -
v_gene: TRBV19
j_gene: TRBJ1-5
CDR3aa: CASSTRQDFSGNQPQHF
CDR3nt: TGTGCCAGTAGTACCCGACAGGACTTTAGTGGCAATCAGCCCCAGCATTTT

abundance: -
d_gene: -
v_gene: TRBV30
j_gene: TRBJ1-3
CDR3aa: CAWSVRTGNTIYF
CDR3nt: TGTGCCTGGAGTGTACGGACAGGAAACACCATATATTTT

abundance: -
d_gene: -
v_gene: TRBV7-8
j_gene: TRBJ2-1
CDR3aa: CASSLFAPSYNEQFF
CDR3nt: TGTGCCAGCAGCTTATTCGCGCCATCCTACAATGAGCAGTTCTTC

abundance: -
d_gene: TRBD1
v_gene: TRBV6-6
j_gene: TRBJ1-1
CDR3aa: CASSYSEGATEAFF
CDR3nt: TGTGCCAGCAGTTACTCGGAGGGGGCCACTGAAGCTTTCTTT

abundance: few
d_gene: TRBD2
v_gene: TRBV28
j_gene: TRBJ2-3
CDR3aa: CASSSRGTSGRRDTQYF
CDR3nt: TGTGCCAGCAGTTCTAGGGGGACTAGCGGGAGGCGGGATACGCAGTATTTT

abundance: once
d_gene: -
v_gene: TRBV15
j_gene: TRBJ1-1
CDR3aa: CATSRLGTEAFF
CDR3nt: TGTGCCACCAGCCGCCTCGGGACTGAAGCTTTCTTT

abundance: -
d_gene: -
v_gene: TRBV6-1
j_gene: TRBJ2-1
CDR3aa: CASSVRHEQFF
CDR3nt: TGTGCCAGCAGTGTGAGGCATGAGCAGTTCTTC

abundance: -
d_gene: TRBD2
v_gene: TRBV25-1
j_gene: TRBJ2-2
CDR3aa: CASSTSGLAGGWTGELFF
CDR3nt: TGTGCCAGCAGTACCTCAGGACTAGCGGGAGGATGGACCGGGGAGCTGTTTTTT

abundance: -
d_gene: -
v_gene: TRBV6-5
j_gene: TRBJ2-2
CDR3aa: CASSYTRDTGELFF
CDR3nt: TGTGCCAGCAGTTACACCCGGGACACCGGGGAGCTGTTTTTT